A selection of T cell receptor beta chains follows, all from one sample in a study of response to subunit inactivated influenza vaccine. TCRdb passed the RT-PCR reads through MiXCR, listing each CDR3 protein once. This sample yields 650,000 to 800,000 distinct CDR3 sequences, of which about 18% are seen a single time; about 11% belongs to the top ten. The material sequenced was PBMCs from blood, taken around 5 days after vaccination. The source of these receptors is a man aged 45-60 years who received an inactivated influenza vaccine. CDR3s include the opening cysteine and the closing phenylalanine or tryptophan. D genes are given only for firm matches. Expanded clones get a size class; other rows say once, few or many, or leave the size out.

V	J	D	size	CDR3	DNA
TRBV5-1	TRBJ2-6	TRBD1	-	CASNPGQGSSGANVLTF	TGCGCCAGCAACCCCGGACAGGGTTCCTCTGGGGCCAACGTCCTGACTTTC
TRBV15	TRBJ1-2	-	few	CATTRDHYGYTF	TGTGCCACGACCAGGGACCACTATGGCTACACCTTC
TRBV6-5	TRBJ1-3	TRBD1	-	CASSYSGTAGNTIYF	TGTGCCAGCAGTTACTCAGGGACAGCTGGAAACACCATATATTTT
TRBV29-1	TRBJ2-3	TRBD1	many	CATRTGEVDTQYF	TGCGCAACCCGGACAGGAGAGGTAGATACGCAGTATTTT
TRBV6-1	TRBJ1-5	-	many	CASSPDSGVGPQHF	TGTGCCAGCAGCCCCGACAGCGGAGTAGGGCCCCAGCATTTT
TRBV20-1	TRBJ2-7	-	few	CSARVREPPYEQYF	TGCAGTGCTAGAGTCCGGGAGCCCCCCTACGAGCAGTACTTC
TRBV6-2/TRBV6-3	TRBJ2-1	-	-	CASSGPRGPYNEQFF	TGTGCCAGCAGTGGTCCGCGGGGACCCTACAATGAGCAGTTCTTC
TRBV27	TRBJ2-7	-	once	CASRDRGGAYEQYF	TGTGCCAGCAGGGACAGAGGGGGGGCGTACGAGCAGTACTTC
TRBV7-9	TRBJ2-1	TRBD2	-	CASRSNGLAGAREQFF	TGTGCCAGCAGGTCAAACGGACTAGCGGGGGCCCGAGAGCAGTTCTTC
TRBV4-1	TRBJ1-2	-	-	CASSQDPAPGNYGYTF	TGCGCCAGCAGCCAAGATCCCGCCCCGGGAAACTATGGCTACACCTTC
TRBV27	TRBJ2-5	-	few	CASSIRVFAETQYF	TGTGCCAGCAGTATCCGGGTATTCGCAGAGACCCAGTACTTC
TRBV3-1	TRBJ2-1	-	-	CASSQAGVEFF	TGTGCCAGCAGCCAAGCTGGGGTGGAGTTCTTC